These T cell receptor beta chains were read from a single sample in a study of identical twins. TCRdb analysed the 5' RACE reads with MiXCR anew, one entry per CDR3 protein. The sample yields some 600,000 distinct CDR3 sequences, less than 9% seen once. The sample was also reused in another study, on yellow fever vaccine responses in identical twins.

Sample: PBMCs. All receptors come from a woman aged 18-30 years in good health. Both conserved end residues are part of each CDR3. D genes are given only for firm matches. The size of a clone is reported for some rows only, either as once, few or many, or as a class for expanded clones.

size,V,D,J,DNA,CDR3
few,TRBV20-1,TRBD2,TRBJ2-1,TGCAGTGCACGAGCGGGACCCGGAAAGCAGTTCTTC,CSARAGPGKQFF
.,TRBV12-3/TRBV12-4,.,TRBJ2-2,TGTGCCAGCAGTCCCCTTGGACACCTAATGTACACCGGGGAGCTGTTTTTT,CASSPLGHLMYTGELFF
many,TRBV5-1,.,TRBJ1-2,TGCGCCAGCAGCCTACCACAAGCTAACTATGGCTACACCTTC,CASSLPQANYGYTF
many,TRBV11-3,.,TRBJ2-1,TGTGCCAGCAGCTTAGTAGTTGGGGCTAACAATGAGCAGTTCTTC,CASSLVVGANNEQFF
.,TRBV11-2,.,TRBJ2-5,TGTGCCAGCAGCGCGCTGGCAGGGGAGACCCAGTACTTC,CASSALAGETQYF
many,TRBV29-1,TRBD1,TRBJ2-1,TGCAGCGTTGGGGGACAGGGGTCGTACAATGAGCAGTTCTTC,CSVGGQGSYNEQFF
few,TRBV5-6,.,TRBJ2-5,TGTGCCAGCAGCGCCCTCAAGTACCAAGAGACCCAGTACTTC,CASSALKYQETQYF
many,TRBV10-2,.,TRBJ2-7,TGCGCCAGCAGTGGGGGACAGGGTTGGACTAGCGACTACGAGCAGTACTTC,CASSGGQGWTSDYEQYF
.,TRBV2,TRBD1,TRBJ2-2,TGTGCCAGCAGCGAGGACAGGGGGCTTAGCGGGGAGCTGTTTTTT,CASSEDRGLSGELFF
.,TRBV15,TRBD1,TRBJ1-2,TGTGCCACCCAGCCCACGTTGGGACAGACTGCTAACTATGGCTACACCTTC,CATQPTLGQTANYGYTF
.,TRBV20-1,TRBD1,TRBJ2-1,TGCAGTGCTAGAGCGCGTCTTTTTGGGACAGGGATGAATAATGAGCAGTTCTTC,CSARARLFGTGMNNEQFF
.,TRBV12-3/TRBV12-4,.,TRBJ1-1,TGTGCCAGCAGCAAAGACAGTTTGGGAGCTTTCTTT,CASSKDSLGAFF
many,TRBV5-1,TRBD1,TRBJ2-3,TGCGCCAGCAGCCAGGGACAGGCCACAGATACGCAGTATTTT,CASSQGQATDTQYF
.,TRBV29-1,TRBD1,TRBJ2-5,TGCAGCGTTAAAGGGACAGGGTTACAAGAGACCCAGTACTTC,CSVKGTGLQETQYF